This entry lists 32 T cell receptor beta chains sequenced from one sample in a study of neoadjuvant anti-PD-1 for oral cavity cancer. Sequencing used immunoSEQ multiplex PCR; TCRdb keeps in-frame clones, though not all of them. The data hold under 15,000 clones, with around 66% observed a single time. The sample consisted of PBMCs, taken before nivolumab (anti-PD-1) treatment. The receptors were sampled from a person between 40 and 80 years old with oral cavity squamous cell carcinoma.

The DNA for the CDR3 is TGTGCCAGCAGTTTAGGCACCAACCTCGGGGGAGAGACCCAGTACTTC. It encodes CASSLGTNLGGETQYF. V and J are TRBV28 and TRBJ2-5; weak D call: TRBD2 (6 bases). Looked up from germline, CDR1 is MDHEN and CDR2 is SYDVKM. The CDR3 is 16 amino acids. V lost 2 bases, J lost 4 bases, and 17 bases lay in between.

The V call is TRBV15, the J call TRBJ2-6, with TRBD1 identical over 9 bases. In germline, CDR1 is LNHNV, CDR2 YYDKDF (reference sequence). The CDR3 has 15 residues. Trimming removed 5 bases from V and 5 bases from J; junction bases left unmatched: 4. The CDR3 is CATSGGTGWANVLTF. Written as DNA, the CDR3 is TGTGCCACCAGCGGTGGGACAGGGTGGGCCAACGTCCTGACTTTC. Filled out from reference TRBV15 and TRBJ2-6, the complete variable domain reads DAMVIQNPRYQVTQFGKPVTLSCSQTLNHNVMYWYQQKSSQAPKLLFHYYDKDFNNEADTPDNFQSRRPNTSFCFLDIRSPGLGDTAMYLCATSGGTGWANVLTFGAGSRLTVL.

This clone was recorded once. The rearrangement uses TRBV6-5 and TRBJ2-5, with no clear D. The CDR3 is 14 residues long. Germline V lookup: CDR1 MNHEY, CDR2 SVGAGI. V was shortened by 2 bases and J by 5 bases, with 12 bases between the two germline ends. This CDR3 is CASSYGRKGETQYF. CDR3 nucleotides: TGTGCCAGCAGTTACGGCCGAAAAGGGGAGACCCAGTACTTC.

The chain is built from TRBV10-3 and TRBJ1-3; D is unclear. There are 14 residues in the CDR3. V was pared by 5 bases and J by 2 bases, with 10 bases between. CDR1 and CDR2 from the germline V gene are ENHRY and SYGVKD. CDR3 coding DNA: TGTGCCATCAGTTTTTCGGGGACTGGAAACACCATATATTTT. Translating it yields CAISFSGTGNTIYF.

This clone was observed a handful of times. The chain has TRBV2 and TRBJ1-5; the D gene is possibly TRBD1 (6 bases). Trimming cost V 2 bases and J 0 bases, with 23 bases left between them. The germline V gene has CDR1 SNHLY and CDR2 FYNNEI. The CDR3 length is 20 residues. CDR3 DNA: TGTGCCAGCAGTGAACAGCGTCCGCAAGAAAGGGGGGATAGCAATCAGCCCCAGCATTTT. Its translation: CASSEQRPQERGDSNQPQHF.

The CDR3 reads CASSPGLAGGQETQYF. The CDR3 region has the DNA TGTGCCAGCAGCCCTGGACTAGCGGGGGGGCAAGAGACCCAGTACTTC. This chain links TRBV9 with TRBJ2-5; 15 bases line up with TRBD2. Germline CDR1 SGDLS, CDR2 YYNGEE. V trimming: 4 bases; J trimming: 2 bases; junction bases outside the gene matches: 3. This CDR3 is 16 amino acids long.

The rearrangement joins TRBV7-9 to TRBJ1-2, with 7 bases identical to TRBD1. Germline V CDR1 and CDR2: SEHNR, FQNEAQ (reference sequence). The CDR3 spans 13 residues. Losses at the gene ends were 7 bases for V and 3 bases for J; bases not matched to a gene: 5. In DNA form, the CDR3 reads TGTGCCAGCACCCTCAGGGGGGACTATGGCTACACCTTC. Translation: CASTLRGDYGYTF.

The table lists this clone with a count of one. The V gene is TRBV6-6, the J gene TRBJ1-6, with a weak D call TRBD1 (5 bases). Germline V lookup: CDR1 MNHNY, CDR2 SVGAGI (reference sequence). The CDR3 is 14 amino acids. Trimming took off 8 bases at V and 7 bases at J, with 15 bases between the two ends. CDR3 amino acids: CASADINGNSPLHF. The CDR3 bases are TGTGCCAGCGCGGACATAAATGGAAATTCACCCCTCCACTTT.

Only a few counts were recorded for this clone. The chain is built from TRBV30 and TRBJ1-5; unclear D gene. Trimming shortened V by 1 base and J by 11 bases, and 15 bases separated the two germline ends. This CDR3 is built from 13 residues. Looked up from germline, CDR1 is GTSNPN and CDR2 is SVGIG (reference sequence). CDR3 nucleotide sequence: TGTGCCTGGAGTGAATCTGACCGCGGGTCCCAGCATTTT. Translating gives CAWSESDRGSQHF.

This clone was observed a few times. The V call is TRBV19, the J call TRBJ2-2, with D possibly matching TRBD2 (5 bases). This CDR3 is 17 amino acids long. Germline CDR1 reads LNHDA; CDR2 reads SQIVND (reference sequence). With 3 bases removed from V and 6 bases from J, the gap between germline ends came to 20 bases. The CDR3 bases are TGTGCCAGTAGTATGACACTTCCGGGAAGCATAGCCGGGGAGCTGTTTTTT. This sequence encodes CASSMTLPGSIAGELFF.

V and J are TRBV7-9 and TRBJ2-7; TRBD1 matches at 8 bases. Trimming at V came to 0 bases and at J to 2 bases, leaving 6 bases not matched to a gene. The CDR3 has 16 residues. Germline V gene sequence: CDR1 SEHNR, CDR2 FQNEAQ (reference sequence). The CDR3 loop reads CASSLATGGITYEQYF. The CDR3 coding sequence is TGTGCCAGCAGCTTAGCCACAGGGGGGATTACCTACGAGCAGTACTTC.

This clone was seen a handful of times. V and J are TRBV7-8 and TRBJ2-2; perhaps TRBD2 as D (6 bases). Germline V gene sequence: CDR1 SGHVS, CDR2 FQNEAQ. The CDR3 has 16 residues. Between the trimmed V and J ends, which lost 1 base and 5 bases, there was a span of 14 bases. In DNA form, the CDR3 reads TGTGCCAGCAGCTTAGAGTCGGGAGTGCGGACCGGGGAGCTGTTTTTT. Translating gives CASSLESGVRTGELFF.

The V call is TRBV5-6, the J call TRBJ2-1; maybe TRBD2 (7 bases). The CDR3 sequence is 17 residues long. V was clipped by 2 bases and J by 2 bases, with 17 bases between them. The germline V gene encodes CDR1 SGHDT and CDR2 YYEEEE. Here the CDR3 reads CASSLTAGGATYNEQFF. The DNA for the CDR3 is TGTGCCAGCAGCTTAACTGCTGGGGGGGCCACCTACAATGAGCAGTTCTTC.

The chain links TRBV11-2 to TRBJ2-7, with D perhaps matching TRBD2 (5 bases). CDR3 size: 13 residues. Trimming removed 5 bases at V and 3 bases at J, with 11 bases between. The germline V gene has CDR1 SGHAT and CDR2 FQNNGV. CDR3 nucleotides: TGTGCCAGCAGCGTGGACTCTAACTACGAGCAGTACTTC. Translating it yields CASSVDSNYEQYF.

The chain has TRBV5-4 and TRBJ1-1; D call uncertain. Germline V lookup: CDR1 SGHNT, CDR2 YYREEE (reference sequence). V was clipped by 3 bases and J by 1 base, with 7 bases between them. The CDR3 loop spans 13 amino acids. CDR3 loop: CASSSRGNTEAFF. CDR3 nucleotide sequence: TGTGCCAGCAGCTCGCGCGGGAACACTGAAGCTTTCTTT.

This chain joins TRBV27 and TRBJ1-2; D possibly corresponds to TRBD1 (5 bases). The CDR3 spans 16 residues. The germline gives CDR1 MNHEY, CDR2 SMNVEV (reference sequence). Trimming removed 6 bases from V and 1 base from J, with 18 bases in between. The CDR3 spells CASRPPGLAFNYGYTF. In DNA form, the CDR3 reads TGTGCCAGCAGGCCTCCGGGACTCGCTTTTAACTATGGCTACACCTTC.

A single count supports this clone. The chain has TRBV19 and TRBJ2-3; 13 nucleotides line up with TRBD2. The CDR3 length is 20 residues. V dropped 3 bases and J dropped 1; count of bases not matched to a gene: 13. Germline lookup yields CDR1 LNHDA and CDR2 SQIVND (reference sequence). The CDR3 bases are TGTGCCAGTAGTATCTCCCAGACTAGCGGGAGGCCAACGCGCACAGATACGCAGTATTTT. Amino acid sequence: CASSISQTSGRPTRTDTQYF.

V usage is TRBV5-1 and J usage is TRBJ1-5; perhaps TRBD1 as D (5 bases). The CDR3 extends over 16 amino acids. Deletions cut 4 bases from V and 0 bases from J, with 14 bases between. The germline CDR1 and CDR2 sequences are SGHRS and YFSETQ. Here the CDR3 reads CASSPTPGNSNQPQHF. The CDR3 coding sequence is TGCGCCAGCAGCCCTACCCCAGGGAATAGCAATCAGCCCCAGCATTTT.

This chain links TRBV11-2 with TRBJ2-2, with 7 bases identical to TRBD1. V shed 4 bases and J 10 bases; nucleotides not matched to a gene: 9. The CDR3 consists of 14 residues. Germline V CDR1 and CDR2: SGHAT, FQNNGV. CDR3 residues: CASSSYRGSKELFF. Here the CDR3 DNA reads TGTGCCAGCAGCTCATACAGGGGAAGTAAGGAGCTGTTTTTT.

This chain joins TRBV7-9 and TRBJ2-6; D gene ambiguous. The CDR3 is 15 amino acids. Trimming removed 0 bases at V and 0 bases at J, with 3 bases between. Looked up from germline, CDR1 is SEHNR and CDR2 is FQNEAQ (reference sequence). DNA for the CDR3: TGTGCCAGCAGCTTAGCCGGCTCTGGGGCCAACGTCCTGACTTTC. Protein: CASSLAGSGANVLTF.

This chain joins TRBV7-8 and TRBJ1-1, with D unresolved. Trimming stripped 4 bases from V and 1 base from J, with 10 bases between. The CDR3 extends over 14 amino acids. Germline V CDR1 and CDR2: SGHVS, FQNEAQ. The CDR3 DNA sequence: TGTGCCAGCAGCTGGAGAGAGACGAACACTGAAGCTTTCTTT. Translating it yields CASSWRETNTEAFF.

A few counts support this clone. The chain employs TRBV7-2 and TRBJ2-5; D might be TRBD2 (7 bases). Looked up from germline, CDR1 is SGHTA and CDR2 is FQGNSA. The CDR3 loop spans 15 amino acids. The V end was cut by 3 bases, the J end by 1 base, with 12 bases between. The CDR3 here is CASSFVGGPQETQYF. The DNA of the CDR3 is TGTGCCAGCAGCTTCGTGGGGGGGCCCCAAGAGACCCAGTACTTC.

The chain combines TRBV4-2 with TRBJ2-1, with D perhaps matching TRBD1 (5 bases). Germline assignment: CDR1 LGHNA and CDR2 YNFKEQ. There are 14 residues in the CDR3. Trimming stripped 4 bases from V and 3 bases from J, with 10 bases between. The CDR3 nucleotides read TGTGCCAGCAGCCCCGATCAGGGCTACAATGAGCAGTTCTTC. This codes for CASSPDQGYNEQFF.

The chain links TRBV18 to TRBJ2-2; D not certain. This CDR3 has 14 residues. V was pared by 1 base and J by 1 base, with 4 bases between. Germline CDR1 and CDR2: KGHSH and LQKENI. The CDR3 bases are TGTGCCAGCTCACCACAAGGGAACACCGGGGAGCTGTTTTTT. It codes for CASSPQGNTGELFF. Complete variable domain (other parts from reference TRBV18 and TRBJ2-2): NAGVMQNPRHLVRRRGQEARLRCSPMKGHSHVYWYRQLPEEGLKFMVYLQKENIIDESGMPKERFSAEFPKEGPSILRIQQVVRGDSAAYFCASSPQGNTGELFFGEGSRLTVL.

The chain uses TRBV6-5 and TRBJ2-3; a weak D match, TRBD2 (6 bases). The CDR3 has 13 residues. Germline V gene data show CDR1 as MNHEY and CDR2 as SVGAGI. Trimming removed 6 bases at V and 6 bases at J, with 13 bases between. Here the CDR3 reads CASSPNGGDTQYF. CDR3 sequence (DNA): TGTGCCAGCAGCCCGAACGGAGGGGATACGCAGTATTTT.

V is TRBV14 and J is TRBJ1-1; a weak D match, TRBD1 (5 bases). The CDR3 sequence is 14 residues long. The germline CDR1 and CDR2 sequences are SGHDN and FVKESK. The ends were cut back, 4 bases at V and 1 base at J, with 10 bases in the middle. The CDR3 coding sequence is TGTGCCAGCAGCCCGACAGCTAAGAACACTGAAGCTTTCTTT. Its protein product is CASSPTAKNTEAFF.

The CDR3 loop is CASRFRTGESSGELFF. In DNA, the CDR3 is TGTGCCAGCAGATTTCGGACAGGGGAAAGTTCCGGGGAGCTGTTTTTT. The gene calls are TRBV7-8 and TRBJ2-2; TRBD1 matches at 9 bases. V was pared by 6 bases and J by 6 bases, with 11 bases of the junction left unmatched. Germline CDR1 and CDR2: SGHVS and FQNEAQ. The CDR3 totals 16 residues.

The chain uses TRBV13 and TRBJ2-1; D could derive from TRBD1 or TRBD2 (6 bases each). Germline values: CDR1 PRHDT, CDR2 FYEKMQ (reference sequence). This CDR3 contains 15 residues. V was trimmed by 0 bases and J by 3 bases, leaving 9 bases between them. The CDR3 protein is CASSLGGGGYNEQFF. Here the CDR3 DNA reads TGTGCCAGCAGCTTAGGAGGGGGAGGCTACAATGAGCAGTTCTTC. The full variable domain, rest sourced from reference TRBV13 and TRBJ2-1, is AAGVIQSPRHLIKEKRETATLKCYPIPRHDTVYWYQQGPGQDPQFLISFYEKMQSDKGSIPDRFSAQQFSDYHSELNMSSLELGDSALYFCASSLGGGGYNEQFFGPGTRLTVL.

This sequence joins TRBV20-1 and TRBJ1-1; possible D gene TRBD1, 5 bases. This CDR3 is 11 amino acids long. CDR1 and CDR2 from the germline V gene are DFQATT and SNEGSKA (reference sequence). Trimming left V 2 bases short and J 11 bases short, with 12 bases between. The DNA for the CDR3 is TGCAGTGCTAGACGACAGTTAGGGGCTTTCTTT. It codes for CSARRQLGAFF.

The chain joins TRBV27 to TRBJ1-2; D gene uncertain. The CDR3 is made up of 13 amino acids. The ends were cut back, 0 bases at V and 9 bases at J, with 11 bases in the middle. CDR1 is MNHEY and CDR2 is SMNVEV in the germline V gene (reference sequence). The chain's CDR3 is CASSLSAGYSYTF. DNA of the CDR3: TGTGCCAGCAGTTTATCAGCGGGATATAGCTACACCTTC.

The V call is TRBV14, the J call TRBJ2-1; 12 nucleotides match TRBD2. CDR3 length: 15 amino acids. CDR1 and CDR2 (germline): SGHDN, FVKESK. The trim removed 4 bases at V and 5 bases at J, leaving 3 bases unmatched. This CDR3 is CASSPSGGAHNEQFF. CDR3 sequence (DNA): TGTGCCAGCAGCCCTAGCGGGGGGGCACACAATGAGCAGTTCTTC.

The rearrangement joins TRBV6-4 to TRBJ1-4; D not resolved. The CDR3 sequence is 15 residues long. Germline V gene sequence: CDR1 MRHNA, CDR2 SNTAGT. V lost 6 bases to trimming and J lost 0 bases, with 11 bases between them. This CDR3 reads CASRAQPATNEKLFF. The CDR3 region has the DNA TGTGCCAGCAGAGCGCAACCGGCAACTAATGAAAAACTGTTTTTT.